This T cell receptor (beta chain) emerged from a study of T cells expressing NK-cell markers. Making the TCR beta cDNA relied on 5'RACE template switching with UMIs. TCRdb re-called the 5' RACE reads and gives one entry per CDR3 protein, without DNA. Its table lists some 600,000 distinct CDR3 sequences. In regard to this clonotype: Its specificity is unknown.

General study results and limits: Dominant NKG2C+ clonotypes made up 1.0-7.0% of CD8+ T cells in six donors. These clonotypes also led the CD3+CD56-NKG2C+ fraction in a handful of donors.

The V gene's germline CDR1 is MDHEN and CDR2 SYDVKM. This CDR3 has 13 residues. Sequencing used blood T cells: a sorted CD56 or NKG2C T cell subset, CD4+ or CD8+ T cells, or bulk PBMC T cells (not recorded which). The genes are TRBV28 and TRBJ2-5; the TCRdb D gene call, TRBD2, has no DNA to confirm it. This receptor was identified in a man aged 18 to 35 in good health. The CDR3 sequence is CASSLFGRKTQYF.